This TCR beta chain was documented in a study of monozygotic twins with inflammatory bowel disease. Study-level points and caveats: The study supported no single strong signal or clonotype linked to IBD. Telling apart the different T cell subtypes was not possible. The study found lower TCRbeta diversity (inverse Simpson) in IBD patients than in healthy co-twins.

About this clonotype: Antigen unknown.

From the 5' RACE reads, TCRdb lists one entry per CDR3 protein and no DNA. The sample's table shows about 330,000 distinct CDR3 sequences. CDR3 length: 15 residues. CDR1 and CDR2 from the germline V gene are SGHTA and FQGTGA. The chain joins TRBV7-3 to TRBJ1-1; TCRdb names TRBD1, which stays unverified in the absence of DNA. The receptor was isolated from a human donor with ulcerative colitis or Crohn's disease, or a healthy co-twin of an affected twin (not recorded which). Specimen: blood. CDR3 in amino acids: CASSFGGRGREVAFF.